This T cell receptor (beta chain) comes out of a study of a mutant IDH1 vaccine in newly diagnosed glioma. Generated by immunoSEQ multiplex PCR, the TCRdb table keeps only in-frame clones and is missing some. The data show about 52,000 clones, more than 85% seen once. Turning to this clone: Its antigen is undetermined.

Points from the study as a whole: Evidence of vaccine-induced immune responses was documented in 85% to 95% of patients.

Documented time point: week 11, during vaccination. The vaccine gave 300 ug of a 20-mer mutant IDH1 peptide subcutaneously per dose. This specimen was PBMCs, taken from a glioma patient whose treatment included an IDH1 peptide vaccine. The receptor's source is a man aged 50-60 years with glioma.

CDR3 nucleotides: TGTGCCAGCAGCCCCAGCCCGGGGGAAACCTACGAGCAGTACTTC. Protein: CASSPSPGETYEQYF. The V gene is TRBV9, the J gene TRBJ2-7; tentatively, D is TRBD2 (6 bases). This CDR3 spans 15 amino acids. Trimming took off 4 bases at V and 2 bases at J, with 16 bases between the two ends. The V gene's germline CDR1 is SGDLS and CDR2 YYNGEE.